This TCR beta chain was sequenced in a study of shared clonotypes between healthy human individuals. Study summary: Each donor's CD8 memory used one plate, CD8 naive two, each CD4 subset three. Study findings and constraints: Clonotypes that were shared across a few donors made up around 5% of naive CD4 clonotypes.

The germline V and J ends were trimmed by 0 bases and 3 bases, with 13 bases remaining between them. Germline V gives CDR1 SGDLS, CDR2 YYNGEE. The CDR3 spans 15 residues. The run depth of the assay was deep. TCRdb's copy holds only in-frame clones and misses some; the assay was immunoSEQ multiplex PCR. The table has a few million clones, approximately 95% seen once. Worth noting for this clone: Its specificity is not known.

The source of this sequence is a man aged 18-30 years in good health. Some clones in this sample may be carry-over from other donors' samples. The rearrangement links TRBV9 to TRBJ2-7, with TRBD2 as a possible D gene (5 bases). Material for sequencing was naive CD4+ T cells from PBMCs. As for subset: CD45RA+ positively selected. The CDR3, as DNA: TGTGCCAGCAGCGTAGACGGGTTTGGGAGCTACGAGCAGTACTTC. This codes for CASSVDGFGSYEQYF.